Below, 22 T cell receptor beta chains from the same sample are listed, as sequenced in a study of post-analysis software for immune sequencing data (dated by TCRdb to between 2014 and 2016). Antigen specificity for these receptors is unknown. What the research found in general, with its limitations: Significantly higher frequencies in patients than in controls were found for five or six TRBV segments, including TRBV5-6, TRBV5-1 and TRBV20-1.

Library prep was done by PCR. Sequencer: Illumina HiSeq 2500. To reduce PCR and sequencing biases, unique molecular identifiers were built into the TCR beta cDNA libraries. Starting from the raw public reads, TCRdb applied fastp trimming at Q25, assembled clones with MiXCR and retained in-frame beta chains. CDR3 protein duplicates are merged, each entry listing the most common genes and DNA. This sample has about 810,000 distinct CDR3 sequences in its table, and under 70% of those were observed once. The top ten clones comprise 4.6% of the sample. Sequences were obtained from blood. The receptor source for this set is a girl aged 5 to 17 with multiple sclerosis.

The CDR3 region is CASLSMYEQYF. In DNA, the CDR3 is TGTGCCAGCCTCTCCATGTACGAGCAGTACTTC. This chain links TRBV14 with TRBJ2-4; D is uncertain. The J call may be wrong; the DNA end is better matched by TRBJ2-7. The CDR3 loop spans 11 amino acids. Germline loops: CDR1 SGHDN, CDR2 FVKESK.

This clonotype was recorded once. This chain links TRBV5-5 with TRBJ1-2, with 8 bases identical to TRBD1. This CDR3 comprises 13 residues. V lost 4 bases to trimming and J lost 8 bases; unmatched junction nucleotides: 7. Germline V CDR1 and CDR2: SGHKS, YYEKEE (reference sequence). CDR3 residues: CASSRPRGLGYTF. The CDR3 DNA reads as TGTGCCAGCAGCCGACCCAGGGGGCTGGGCTACACCTTC.

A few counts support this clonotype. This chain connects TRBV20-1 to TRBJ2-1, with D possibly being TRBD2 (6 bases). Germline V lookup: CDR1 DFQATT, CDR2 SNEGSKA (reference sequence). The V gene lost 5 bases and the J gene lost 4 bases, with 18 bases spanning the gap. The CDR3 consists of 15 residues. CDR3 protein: CSAFPGLTLYNEQFF. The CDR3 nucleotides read TGCAGTGCTTTCCCGGGACTGACCCTTTACAATGAGCAGTTCTTC.

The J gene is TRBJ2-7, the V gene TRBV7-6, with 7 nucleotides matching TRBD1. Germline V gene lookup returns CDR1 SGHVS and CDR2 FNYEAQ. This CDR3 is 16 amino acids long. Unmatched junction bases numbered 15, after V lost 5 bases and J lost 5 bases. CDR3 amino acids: CASSRTGQNYVDEQYF. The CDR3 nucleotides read TGTGCCAGCAGCAGAACGGGACAGAATTACGTCGACGAGCAGTACTTC.

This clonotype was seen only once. The CDR3 reads CASSLGREAAEQFF. The CDR3 DNA is TGTGCCAGCAGCTTAGGGCGGGAGGCGGCCGAGCAGTTCTTC. The rearrangement uses TRBV7-8 and TRBJ2-1, with 8 bases aligning to TRBD2. This CDR3 is built from 14 residues. Trimming removed 1 base from V and 10 bases from J; junction bases left unmatched: 6. Germline loops: CDR1 SGHVS, CDR2 FQNEAQ.

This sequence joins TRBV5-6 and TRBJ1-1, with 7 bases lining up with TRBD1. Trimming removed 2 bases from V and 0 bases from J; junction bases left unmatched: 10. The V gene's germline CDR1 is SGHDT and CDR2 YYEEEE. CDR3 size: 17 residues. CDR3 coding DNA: TGTGCCAGCAGCTTTGTCACAGGGGATCCCATGAACACTGAAGCTTTCTTT. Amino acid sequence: CASSFVTGDPMNTEAFF.

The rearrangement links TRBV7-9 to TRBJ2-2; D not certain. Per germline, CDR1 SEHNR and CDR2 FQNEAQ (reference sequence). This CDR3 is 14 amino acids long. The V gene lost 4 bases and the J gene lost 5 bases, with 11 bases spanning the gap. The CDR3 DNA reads TGTGCCAGCAGCTCCCAGTCGTGGACCGGGGAGCTGTTTTTT. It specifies CASSSQSWTGELFF.

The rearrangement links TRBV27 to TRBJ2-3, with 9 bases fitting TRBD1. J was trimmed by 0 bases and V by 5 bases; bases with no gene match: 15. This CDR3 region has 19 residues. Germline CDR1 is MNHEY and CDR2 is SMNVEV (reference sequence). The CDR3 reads CASSPIWGQGVGSTDTQYF. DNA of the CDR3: TGTGCCAGCAGTCCAATATGGGGACAGGGAGTAGGCAGCACAGATACGCAGTATTTT.

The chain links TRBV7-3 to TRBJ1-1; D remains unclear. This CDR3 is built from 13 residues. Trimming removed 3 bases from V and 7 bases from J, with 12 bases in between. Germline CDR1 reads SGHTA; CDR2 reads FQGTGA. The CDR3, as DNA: TGTGCCAGCAGCTTGCCCCCATCGGGTGAAGCTTTCTTT. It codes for CASSLPPSGEAFF.

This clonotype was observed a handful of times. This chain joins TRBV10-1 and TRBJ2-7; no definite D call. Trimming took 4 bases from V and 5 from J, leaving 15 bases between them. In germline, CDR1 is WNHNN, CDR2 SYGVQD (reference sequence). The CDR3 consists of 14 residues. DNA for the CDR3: TGCGCCAGCAGTGGGGCAGGCTCTGTCGACGAGCAGTACTTC. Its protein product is CASSGAGSVDEQYF.

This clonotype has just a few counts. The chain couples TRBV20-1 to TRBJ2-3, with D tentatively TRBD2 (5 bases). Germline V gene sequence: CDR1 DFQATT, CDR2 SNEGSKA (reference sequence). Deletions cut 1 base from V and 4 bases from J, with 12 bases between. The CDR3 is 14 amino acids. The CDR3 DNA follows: TGCAGTGCTAGAGTAGGAAGCGGCCCAGATACGCAGTATTTT. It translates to CSARVGSGPDTQYF.

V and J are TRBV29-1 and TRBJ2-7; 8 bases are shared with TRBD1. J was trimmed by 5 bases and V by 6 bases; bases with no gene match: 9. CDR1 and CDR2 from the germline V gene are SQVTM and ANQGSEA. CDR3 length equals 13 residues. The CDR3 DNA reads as TGCAGCGTCCTCCCCGGGACAGGACACGAGCAGTACTTC. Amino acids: CSVLPGTGHEQYF.

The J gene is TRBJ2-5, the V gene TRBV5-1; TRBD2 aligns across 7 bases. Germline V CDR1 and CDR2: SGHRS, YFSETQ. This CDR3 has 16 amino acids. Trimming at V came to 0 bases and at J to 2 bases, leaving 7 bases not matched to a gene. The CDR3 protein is CASSLAAGERQETQYF. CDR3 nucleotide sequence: TGCGCCAGCAGCTTGGCGGCGGGGGAGCGACAAGAGACCCAGTACTTC.

CDR3 sequence (DNA): TGTGCCAGCAGTGTAATGGGGAGCAATCAGCCCCAGCATTTT. Translating it yields CASSVMGSNQPQHF. This sequence joins TRBV2 and TRBJ1-5; D is ambiguous. The germline V and J ends were trimmed by 4 bases and 1 base, with 8 bases remaining between them. This CDR3 contains 14 residues. Germline lookup yields CDR1 SNHLY and CDR2 FYNNEI.

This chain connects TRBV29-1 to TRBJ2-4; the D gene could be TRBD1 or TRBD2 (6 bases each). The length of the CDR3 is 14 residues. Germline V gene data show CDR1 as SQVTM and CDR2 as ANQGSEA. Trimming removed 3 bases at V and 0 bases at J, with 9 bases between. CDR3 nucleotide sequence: TGCAGCGTTGAGGAGGGGGTAGCCAAAAACATTCAGTACTTC. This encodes CSVEEGVAKNIQYF.

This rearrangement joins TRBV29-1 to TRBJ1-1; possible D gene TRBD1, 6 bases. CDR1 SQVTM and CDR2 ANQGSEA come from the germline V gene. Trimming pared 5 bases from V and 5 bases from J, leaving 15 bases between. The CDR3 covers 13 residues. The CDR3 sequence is CSVLQTGRTEAFF. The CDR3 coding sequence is TGCAGCGTTCTCCAGACAGGAAGGACTGAAGCTTTCTTT.

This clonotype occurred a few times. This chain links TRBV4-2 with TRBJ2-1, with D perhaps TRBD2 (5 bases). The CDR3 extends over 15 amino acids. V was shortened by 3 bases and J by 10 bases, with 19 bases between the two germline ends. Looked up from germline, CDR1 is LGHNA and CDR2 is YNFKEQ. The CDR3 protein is CASSQGLWGAREQFF. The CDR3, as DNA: TGTGCCAGCAGCCAGGGCCTATGGGGAGCGCGAGAGCAGTTCTTC.

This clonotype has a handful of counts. The CDR3 is CASSTSSDTQYF. CDR3 in DNA: TGTGCCAGCAGTACCAGCTCAGATACGCAGTATTTT. The V call is TRBV28, the J call TRBJ2-3, with D hard to call. The CDR3 is made up of 12 amino acids. Trimming pared 5 bases from V and 4 bases from J, leaving 7 bases between. Germline-derived CDR1 and CDR2 are MDHEN and SYDVKM.

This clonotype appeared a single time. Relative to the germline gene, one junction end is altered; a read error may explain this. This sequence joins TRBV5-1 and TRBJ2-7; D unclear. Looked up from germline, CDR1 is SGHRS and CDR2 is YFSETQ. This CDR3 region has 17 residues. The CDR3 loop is CAGSSKRAPGPFYEQYF. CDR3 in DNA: TGCGCCGGCAGCTCGAAGCGTGCACCGGGTCCCTTCTACGAGCAGTACTTC.

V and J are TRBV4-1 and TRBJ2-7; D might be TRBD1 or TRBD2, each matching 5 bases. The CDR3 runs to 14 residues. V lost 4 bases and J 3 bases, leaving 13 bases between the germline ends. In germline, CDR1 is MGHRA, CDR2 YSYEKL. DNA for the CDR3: TGCGCCAGCAGCCTTGGGGGACCGATCTACGAGCAGTACTTC. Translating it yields CASSLGGPIYEQYF.

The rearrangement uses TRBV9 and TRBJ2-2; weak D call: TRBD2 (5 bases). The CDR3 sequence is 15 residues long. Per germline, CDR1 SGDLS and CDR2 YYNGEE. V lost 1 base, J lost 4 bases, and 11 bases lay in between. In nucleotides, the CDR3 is TGTGCCAGCAGCGTATCTCGGACTGGCACCGGGGAGCTGTTTTTT. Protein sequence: CASSVSRTGTGELFF.

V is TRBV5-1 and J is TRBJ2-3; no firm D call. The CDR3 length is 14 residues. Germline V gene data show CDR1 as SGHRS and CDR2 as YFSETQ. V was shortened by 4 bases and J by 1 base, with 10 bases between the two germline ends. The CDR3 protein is CASSPARGTDTQYF. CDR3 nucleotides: TGCGCCAGCAGCCCCGCTCGGGGCACAGATACGCAGTATTTT.